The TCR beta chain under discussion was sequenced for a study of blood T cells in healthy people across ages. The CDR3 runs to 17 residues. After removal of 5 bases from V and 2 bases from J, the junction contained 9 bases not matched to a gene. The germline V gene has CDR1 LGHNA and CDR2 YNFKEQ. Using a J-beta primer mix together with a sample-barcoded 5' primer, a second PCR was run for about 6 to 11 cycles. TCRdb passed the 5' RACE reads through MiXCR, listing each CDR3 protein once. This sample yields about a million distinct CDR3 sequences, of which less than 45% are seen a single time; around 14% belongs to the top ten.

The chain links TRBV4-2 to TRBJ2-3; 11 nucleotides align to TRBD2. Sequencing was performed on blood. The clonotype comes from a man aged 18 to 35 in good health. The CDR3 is CASSKGLSGGATDTQYF. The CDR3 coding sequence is TGTGCCAGCAGCAAAGGTCTTAGCGGGGGGGCCACAGATACGCAGTATTTT.